This entry lists 6 T cell receptor beta chains sequenced from one sample in a study of shared clonotypes between healthy human individuals. This table comes from immunoSEQ multiplex PCR, and its TCRdb copy is limited to in-frame clones, with some not included. The sample contains approximately 740,000 clones, around 67% of which appear only once. Sequenced material: memory CD4+ T cells sorted from blood. Subset described: CD45RA-negative fraction. All receptors come from a woman in her twenties or thirties in good health.

Only one count was recorded for this clone. The chain links TRBV7-6 to TRBJ2-7, with 11 bases fitting TRBD1. The CDR3 extends over 14 amino acids. Germline lookup yields CDR1 SGHVS and CDR2 FNYEAQ. The V segment lost 11 bases and the J segment 3 bases; nucleotides outside the gene matches: 9. Written as DNA, the CDR3 is TGTGCCTCTAAAGGGACAGGGGGGAGCTACGAGCAGTACTTC. It yields the protein CASKGTGGSYEQYF.

The rearrangement links TRBV6-5 to TRBJ1-2; TRBD1 agrees at 10 bases. This CDR3 spans 15 amino acids. Trimming took 6 bases from V and 8 from J; bases not matched to a gene: 12. Germline-derived CDR1 and CDR2 are MNHEY and SVGAGI. The CDR3 nucleotides read TGTGCCAGCAGCCCCCGGACAGGGGGGGCCGGCGGCTACACCTTC. This translates into CASSPRTGGAGGYTF.

This clone was picked up many times. This chain joins TRBV5-6 and TRBJ2-2; D might be TRBD1 or TRBD2, each matching 5 bases. The CDR3 length is 16 residues. From germline, CDR1 is SGHDT and CDR2 YYEEEE. V lost 3 bases and J 2 bases, leaving 14 bases between the germline ends. The CDR3 here is CASSYTGTANTGELFF. The DNA of the CDR3 is TGTGCCAGCAGCTACACCGGGACGGCTAACACCGGGGAGCTGTTTTTT.

The CDR3: CASSGDFSNQPQHF. CDR3 nucleotide sequence: TGTGCCAGCAGTGGAGACTTTAGCAATCAGCCCCAGCATTTT. The chain combines TRBV6-5 with TRBJ1-5, with D unresolved. This CDR3 has 14 amino acids. Germline loops: CDR1 MNHEY, CDR2 SVGAGI. The V and J ends lost 5 bases and 0 bases respectively, with 8 bases between them.

This clone was counted once. The CDR3 DNA reads TGTGCCAGCAGTTTGACCGCATATAGCAATCAGCCCCAGCATTTT. Its translation: CASSLTAYSNQPQHF. The J gene is TRBJ1-5, the V gene TRBV6-6; D remains unclear. Germline V CDR1 and CDR2: MNHNY, SVGAGI (reference sequence). Trimming left V 4 bases short and J 0 bases short, with 10 bases between. The CDR3 has 15 amino acids.

Here the CDR3 DNA reads TGCAGCGCCTACCTCGGGACTAGCGGAGCCCAAGAGACCCAGTACTTC. This gives the protein CSAYLGTSGAQETQYF. J is TRBJ2-5 and V is TRBV29-1; 11 bases match TRBD2. V lost 7 bases to trimming and J lost 1 base; unmatched junction nucleotides: 11. The CDR3 loop spans 16 amino acids. Germline CDR1 SQVTM, CDR2 ANQGSEA.